This T cell receptor (beta chain) was identified in a study of shared clonotypes between healthy human individuals. Turning to the study itself: Donors had three CD4 naive, three CD4 memory, two CD8 naive and one CD8 memory plate apiece.

It was at deep level that the assay was run. Sequenced by immunoSEQ multiplex PCR; TCRdb stores in-frame clones only, minus some. Of hundreds of thousands of clones in the sample, 95% to 98% are singletons; the top ten hold 0.3%. General study points: Tissues were not sampled, only blood, and their repertoires likely differ.

Terminally differentiated effector memory CD45RA+ cells were excluded by CCR7 positive selection of CD45RO-negative cells. On this clone: Its antigen is unknown.

This CDR3 contains 17 residues. J lost 0 bases, V lost 5 bases, and 11 bases had no gene match. In germline, CDR1 is MNHEY, CDR2 SMNVEV (reference sequence). The sample comprised naive CD8+ T cells sorted from blood. The chain couples TRBV27 to TRBJ1-1; 8 bases match TRBD1. The receptor was derived from a man under 40 in good health. CDR3 nucleotides: TGTGCCAGCAGTGGCCCCTCCAGGGGGCCATTGAACACTGAAGCTTTCTTT. Translating gives CASSGPSRGPLNTEAFF.